The 5 T cell receptor beta chains below come from one sample, sequenced in a study of blood T cell repertoires in COVID-19. The assay was immunoSEQ multiplex PCR, and TCRdb's table has in-frame clones only and misses some. Of around 450,000 clones listed, around 90% were seen once; the top ten hold roughly 0.66%. Sequencing was carried out using PBMCs or T cells enriched from blood (not recorded which). The receptors were sampled from a man aged 18 to 30 who had recovered from COVID-19.

The V gene is TRBV5-8, the J gene TRBJ2-5; weak D call: TRBD2 (5 bases). This CDR3 is 13 amino acids long. Germline-derived CDR1 and CDR2 are SGHTS and YDEGEE. With 3 bases removed from V and 6 bases from J, the gap between germline ends came to 12 bases. CDR3 nucleotides: TGTGCCAGCAGCTCGGGGAGTTTCCAGACCCAGTACTTC. Its translation: CASSSGSFQTQYF.

V is TRBV6-1 and J is TRBJ1-5; D is uncertain. The CDR3 sequence is 17 residues long. Trimming shortened V by 0 bases and J by 2 bases, and 14 bases separated the two germline ends. Germline loops: CDR1 MNHNS, CDR2 SASEGT. DNA of the CDR3: TGTGCCAGCAGTGAAGCTTCCACAGCCGTGGGCAATCAGCCCCAGCATTTT. Its translation is CASSEASTAVGNQPQHF.

Concerning this clone itself: Other DNA sequences within the sample encode an identical CDR3. The J gene is TRBJ1-1, the V gene TRBV2; the D is unclear. This CDR3 spans 14 amino acids. The ends were cut back, 6 bases at V and 3 bases at J, with 14 bases in the middle. The germline gives CDR1 SNHLY, CDR2 FYNNEI. In DNA, the CDR3 is TGTGCCAGCAGCCTAAAGGGAGGAGACACTGAAGCTTTCTTT. Residues: CASSLKGGDTEAFF.

Comments on this clone: One junction end does not reproduce the germline sequence, and a read error may be involved. The chain combines TRBV28 with TRBJ2-1; D possibly corresponds to TRBD2 (5 bases). This CDR3 is built from 13 residues. The germline CDR1 and CDR2 sequences are MDHEN and SYDVKM. The CDR3 protein is CTSGGRAYNEQFF. CDR3 coding DNA: TGCACGTCCGGCGGGCGCGCCTACAATGAGCAGTTCTTC. The variable domain in full, with the rest retrieved from reference TRBV28 and TRBJ2-1, is DVKVTQSSRYLVKRTGEKVFLECVQDMDHENMFWYRQDPGLGLRLIYFSYDVKMKEKGDIPEGYSVSREKKERFSLILESASTNQTSMYLCTSGGRAYNEQFFGPGTRLTVL.

The gene calls are TRBV7-9 and TRBJ2-3, with 14 bases lining up with TRBD2. Looked up from germline, CDR1 is SEHNR and CDR2 is FQNEAQ (reference sequence). This CDR3 spans 17 amino acids. Germline trimming cut 2 bases from V and 2 bases from J; bases unmatched to any gene: 3. CDR3 amino acids: CASSLLGLAGVTDTQYF. CDR3 sequence (DNA): TGTGCCAGCAGCTTATTGGGACTAGCGGGGGTCACAGATACGCAGTATTTT. Supplemented by reference TRBV7-9 and TRBJ2-3, the full variable domain reads DTGVSQNPRHKITKRGQNVTFRCDPISEHNRLYWYRQTLGQGPEFLTYFQNEAQLEKSRLLSDRFSAERPKGSFSTLEIQRTEQGDSAMYLCASSLLGLAGVTDTQYFGPGTRLTVL.